The present T cell receptor (beta chain) was sequenced within a study of PD-1 blockade in classical Hodgkin lymphoma. Overall study: Nivolumab was administered to patients intravenously at 3 mg/kg every 2 weeks.

Sequenced by immunoSEQ multiplex PCR; TCRdb stores in-frame clones only, minus some. The sample records some 90,000 clones, approximately 83% being singletons. Germline V lookup: CDR1 MDHEN, CDR2 SYDVKM. The CDR3 covers 19 residues. V lost 4 bases to trimming and J lost 0 bases; unmatched junction nucleotides: 8. To note about this clone: Its antigen is unknown.

The sample's time point: cycle 4 day 1 (C4D1), after more than five weeks of nivolumab. Each of the patients experienced relapse following autologous stem cell transplantation, and their brentuximab vedotin exposure differed. General observations from the study: By C4D1 there was a significant rise in CD4+ TCR diversity but not in CD8+ TCR diversity. Relapsed/refractory patients reportedly had the lowest baseline TCR diversity, below newly diagnosed patients, who were below healthy donors. It was among complete responders that baseline diversity resembled that of newly diagnosed patients.

This sequence joins TRBV28 and TRBJ2-3; 15 nucleotides agree with TRBD2. The sequencing here drew on peripheral blood mononuclear cells (PBMCs), taken before the fourth cycle of nivolumab. This clonotype originated in a human donor with classical Hodgkin lymphoma. The chain's CDR3 is CASSSYPGLAGGSTDTQYF. For the CDR3, the DNA is TGTGCCAGCAGTTCCTATCCGGGACTAGCGGGAGGAAGCACAGATACGCAGTATTTT. Using reference TRBV28 and TRBJ2-3 for the parts outside the CDR3, the full variable domain is DVKVTQSSRYLVKRTGEKVFLECVQDMDHENMFWYRQDPGLGLRLIYFSYDVKMKEKGDIPEGYSVSREKKERFSLILESASTNQTSMYLCASSSYPGLAGGSTDTQYFGPGTRLTVL.